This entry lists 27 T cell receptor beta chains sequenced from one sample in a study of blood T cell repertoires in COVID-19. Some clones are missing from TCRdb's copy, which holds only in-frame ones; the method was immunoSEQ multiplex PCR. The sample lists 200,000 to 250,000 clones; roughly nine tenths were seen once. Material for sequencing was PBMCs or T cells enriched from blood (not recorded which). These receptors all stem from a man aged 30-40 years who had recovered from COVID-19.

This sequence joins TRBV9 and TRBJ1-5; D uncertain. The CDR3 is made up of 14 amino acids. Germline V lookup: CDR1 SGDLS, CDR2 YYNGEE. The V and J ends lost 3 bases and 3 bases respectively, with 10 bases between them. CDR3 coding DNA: TGTGCCAGCAGCGCGGGAGTAGACAATCAGCCCCAGCATTTT. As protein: CASSAGVDNQPQHF. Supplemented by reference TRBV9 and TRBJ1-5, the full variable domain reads DSGVTQTPKHLITATGQRVTLRCSPRSGDLSVYWYQQSLDQGLQFLIQYYNGEERAKGNILERFSAQQFPDLHSELNLSSLELGDSALYFCASSAGVDNQPQHFGDGTRLSIL.

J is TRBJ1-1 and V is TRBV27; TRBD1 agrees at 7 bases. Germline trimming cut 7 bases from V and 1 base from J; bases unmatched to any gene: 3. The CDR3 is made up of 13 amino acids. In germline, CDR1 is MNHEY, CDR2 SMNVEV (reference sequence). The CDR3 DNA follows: TGTGCCAGCATGACAGGGACGAACACTGAAGCTTTCTTT. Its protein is CASMTGTNTEAFF.

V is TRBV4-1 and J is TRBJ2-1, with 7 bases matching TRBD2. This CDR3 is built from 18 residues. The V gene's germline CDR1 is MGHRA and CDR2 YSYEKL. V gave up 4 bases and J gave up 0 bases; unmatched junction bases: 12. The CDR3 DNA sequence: TGCGCCAGCAGCCCCGCCGTGGGCGGGGGACTCTCCTACAATGAGCAGTTCTTC. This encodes CASSPAVGGGLSYNEQFF.

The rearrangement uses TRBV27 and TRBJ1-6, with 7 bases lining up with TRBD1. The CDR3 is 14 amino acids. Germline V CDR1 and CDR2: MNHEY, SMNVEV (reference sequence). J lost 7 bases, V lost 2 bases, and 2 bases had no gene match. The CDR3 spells CASSLRQGNSPLHF. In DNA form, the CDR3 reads TGTGCCAGCAGTTTAAGACAGGGAAATTCACCCCTCCACTTT.

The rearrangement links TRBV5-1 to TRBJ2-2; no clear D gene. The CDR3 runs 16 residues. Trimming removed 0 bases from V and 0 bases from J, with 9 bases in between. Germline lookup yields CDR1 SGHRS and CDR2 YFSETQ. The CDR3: CASSLVLRSNTGELFF. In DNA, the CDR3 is TGCGCCAGCAGCTTGGTTCTACGATCGAACACCGGGGAGCTGTTTTTT.

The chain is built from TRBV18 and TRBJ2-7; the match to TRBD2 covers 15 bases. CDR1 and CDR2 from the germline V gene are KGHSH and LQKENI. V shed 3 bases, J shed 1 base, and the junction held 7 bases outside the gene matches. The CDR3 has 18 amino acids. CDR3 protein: CASSPNGLAGGPSYEQYF. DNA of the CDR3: TGTGCCAGCTCACCGAATGGACTAGCGGGAGGGCCTTCCTACGAGCAGTACTTC.

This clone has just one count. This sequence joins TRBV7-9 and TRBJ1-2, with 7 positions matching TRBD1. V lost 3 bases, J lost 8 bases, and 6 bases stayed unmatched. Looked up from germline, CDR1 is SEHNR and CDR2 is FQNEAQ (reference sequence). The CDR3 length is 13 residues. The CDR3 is CASSFSQGDGYTF. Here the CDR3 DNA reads TGTGCCAGCAGCTTTTCGCAGGGGGACGGCTACACCTTC.

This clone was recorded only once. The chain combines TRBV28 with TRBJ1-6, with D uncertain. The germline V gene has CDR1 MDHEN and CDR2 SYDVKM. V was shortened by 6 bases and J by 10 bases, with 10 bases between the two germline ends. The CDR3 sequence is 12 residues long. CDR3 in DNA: TGTGCCAGCAGGGGTCAGAGGTCACCCCTCCACTTT. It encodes CASRGQRSPLHF.

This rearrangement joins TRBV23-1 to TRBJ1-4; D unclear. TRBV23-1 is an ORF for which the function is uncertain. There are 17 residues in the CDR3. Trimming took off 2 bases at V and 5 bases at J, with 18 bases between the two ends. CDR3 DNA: TGCGCCAGCAGTCAAATGGTTTGGCCTCGAGGGAATGAAAAACTGTTTTTT. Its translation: CASSQMVWPRGNEKLFF.

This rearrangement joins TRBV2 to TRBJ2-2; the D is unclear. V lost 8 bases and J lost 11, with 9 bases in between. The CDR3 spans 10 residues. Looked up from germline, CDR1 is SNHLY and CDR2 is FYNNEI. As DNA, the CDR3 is TGTGCCAGCCGAATAGATGAGCTGTTTTTT. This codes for CASRIDELFF.

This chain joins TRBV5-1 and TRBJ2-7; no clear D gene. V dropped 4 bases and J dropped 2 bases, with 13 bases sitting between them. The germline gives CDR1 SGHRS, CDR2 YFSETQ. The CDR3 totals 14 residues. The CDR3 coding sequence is TGCGCCAGCAGCCTGGGCCAGGCCCCCTACGAGCAGTACTTC. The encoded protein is CASSLGQAPYEQYF.

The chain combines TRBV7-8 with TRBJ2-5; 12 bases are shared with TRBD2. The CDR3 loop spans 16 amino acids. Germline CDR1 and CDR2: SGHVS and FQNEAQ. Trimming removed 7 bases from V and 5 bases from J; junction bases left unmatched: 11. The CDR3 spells CASTRDGLAGMETQYF. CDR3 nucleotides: TGTGCCAGCACTAGGGACGGACTAGCGGGAATGGAGACCCAGTACTTC.

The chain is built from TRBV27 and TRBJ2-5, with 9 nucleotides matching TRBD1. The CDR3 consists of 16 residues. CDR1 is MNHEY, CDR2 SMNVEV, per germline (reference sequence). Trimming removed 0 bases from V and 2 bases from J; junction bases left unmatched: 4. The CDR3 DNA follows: TGTGCCAGCAGTTTATCGACAGGGGGATGGCAAGAGACCCAGTACTTC. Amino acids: CASSLSTGGWQETQYF.

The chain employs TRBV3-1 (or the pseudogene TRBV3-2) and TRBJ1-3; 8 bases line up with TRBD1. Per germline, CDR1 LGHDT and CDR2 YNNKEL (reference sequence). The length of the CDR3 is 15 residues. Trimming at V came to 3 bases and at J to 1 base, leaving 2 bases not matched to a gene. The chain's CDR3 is CASSQTGASGNTIYF. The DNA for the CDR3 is TGTGCCAGCAGCCAGACAGGGGCTTCTGGAAACACCATATATTTT.

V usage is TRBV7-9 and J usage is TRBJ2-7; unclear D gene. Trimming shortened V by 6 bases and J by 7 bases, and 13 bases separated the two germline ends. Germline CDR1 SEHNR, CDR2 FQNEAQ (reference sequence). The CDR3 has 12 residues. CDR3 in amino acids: CASRSVLVEQYF. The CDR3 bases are TGTGCCAGCAGATCCGTCTTAGTAGAGCAGTACTTC.

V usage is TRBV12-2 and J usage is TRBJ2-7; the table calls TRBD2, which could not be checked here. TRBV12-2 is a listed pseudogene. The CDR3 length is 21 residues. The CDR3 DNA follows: TGTGCAAGTCGCTTAGACGTGTACGCGGGGGGGCCCACTAGATGTATCTACGAGCAGTACTTC. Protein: CASRLDVYAGGPTRCIYEQYF.

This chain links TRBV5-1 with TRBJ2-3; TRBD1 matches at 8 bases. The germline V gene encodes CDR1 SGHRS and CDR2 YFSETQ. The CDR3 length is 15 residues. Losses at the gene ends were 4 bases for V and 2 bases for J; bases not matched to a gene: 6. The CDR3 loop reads CASSARTGTTDTQYF. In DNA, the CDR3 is TGCGCCAGCAGCGCGCGGACAGGGACCACAGATACGCAGTATTTT.

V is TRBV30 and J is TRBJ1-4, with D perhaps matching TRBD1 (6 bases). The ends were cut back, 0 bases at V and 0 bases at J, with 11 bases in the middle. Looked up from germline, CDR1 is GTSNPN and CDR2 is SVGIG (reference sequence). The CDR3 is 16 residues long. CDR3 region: CAWSVQRGSTNEKLFF. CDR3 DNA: TGTGCCTGGAGTGTACAGAGGGGGTCAACTAATGAAAAACTGTTTTTT.

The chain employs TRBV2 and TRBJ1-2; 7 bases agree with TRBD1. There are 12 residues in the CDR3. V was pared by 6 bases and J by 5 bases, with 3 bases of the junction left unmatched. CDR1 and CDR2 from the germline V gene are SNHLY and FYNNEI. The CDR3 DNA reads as TGTGCCAGCAGCGGGACAGAATATGGCTACACCTTC. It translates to CASSGTEYGYTF.

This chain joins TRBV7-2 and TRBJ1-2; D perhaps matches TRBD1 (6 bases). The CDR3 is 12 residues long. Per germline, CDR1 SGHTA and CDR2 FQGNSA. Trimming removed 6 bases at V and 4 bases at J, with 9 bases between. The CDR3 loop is CASRTDSYGYTF. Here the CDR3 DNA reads TGTGCCAGCAGGACGGACAGCTATGGCTACACCTTC.

The CDR3 sequence: CASSLGDRGIVTEAFF. CDR3 bases: TGCGCCAGCAGCTTGGGGGACAGGGGCATCGTGACTGAAGCTTTCTTT. The rearrangement links TRBV5-1 to TRBJ1-1; 10 bases are shared with TRBD1. Trimming took 0 bases from V and 5 from J; bases not matched to a gene: 7. The CDR3 spans 16 residues. Germline V lookup: CDR1 SGHRS, CDR2 YFSETQ.

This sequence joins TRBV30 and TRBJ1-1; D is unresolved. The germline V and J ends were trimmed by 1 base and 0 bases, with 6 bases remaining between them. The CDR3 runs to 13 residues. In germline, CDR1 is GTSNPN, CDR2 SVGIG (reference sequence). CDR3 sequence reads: CAWSGAMNTEAFF. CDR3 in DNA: TGTGCCTGGAGTGGGGCGATGAACACTGAAGCTTTCTTT.

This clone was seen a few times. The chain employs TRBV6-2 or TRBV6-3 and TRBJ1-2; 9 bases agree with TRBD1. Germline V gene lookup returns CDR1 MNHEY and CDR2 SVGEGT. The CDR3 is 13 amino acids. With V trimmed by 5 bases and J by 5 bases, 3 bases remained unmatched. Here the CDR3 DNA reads TGTGCCAGCAGTGGGACAGGGCAATATGGCTACACCTTC. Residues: CASSGTGQYGYTF.

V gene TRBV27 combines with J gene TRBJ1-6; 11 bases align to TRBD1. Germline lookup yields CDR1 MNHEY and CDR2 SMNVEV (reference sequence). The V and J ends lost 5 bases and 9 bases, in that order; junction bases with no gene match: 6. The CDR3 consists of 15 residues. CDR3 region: CASSRWGQGVSPLHF. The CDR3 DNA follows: TGTGCCAGCAGTCGGTGGGGACAGGGGGTTTCACCCCTCCACTTT.

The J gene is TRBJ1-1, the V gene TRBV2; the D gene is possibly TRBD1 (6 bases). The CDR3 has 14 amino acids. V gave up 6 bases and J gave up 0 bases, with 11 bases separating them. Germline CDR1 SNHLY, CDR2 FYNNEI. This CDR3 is CASRLGHMNTEAFF. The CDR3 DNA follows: TGTGCCAGCAGATTGGGACATATGAACACTGAAGCTTTCTTT. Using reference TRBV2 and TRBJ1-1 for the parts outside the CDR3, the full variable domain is EPEVTQTPSHQVTQMGQEVILRCVPISNHLYFYWYRQILGQKVEFLVSFYNNEISEKSEIFDDQFSVERPDGSNFTLKIRSTKLEDSAMYFCASRLGHMNTEAFFGQGTRLTVV.

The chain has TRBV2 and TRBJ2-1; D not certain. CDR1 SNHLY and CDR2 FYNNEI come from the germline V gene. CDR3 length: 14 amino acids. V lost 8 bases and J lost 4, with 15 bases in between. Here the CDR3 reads CASRPAPLYNEQFF. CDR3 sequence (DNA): TGTGCCAGCCGGCCAGCGCCATTATACAATGAGCAGTTCTTC.

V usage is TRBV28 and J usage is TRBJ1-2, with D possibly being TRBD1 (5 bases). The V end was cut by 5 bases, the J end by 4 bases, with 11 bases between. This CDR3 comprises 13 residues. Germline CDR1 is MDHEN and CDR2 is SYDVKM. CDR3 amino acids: CASSQGRSYGYTF. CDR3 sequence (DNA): TGTGCCAGCAGTCAGGGTCGTAGCTATGGCTACACCTTC.